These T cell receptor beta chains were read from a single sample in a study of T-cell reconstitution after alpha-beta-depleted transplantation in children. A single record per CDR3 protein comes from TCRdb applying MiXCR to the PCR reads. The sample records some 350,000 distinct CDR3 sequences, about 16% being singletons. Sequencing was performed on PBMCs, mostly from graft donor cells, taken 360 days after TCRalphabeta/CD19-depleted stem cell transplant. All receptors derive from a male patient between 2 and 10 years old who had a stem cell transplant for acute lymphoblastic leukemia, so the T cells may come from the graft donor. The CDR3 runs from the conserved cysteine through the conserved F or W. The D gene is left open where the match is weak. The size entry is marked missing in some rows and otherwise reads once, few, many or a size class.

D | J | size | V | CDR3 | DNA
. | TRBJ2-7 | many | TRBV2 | CASSEWFQANYEQYF | TGTGCCAGCAGTGAGTGGTTTCAGGCAAACTACGAGCAGTACTTC
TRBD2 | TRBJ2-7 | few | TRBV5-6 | CASSLVRDTLGLAGASIGQYF | TGTGCCAGCAGCTTGGTTCGGGACACCTTAGGACTAGCGGGGGCGTCCATTGGGCAGTACTTC
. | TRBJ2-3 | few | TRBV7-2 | CASSIQGNPTDTQYF | TGTGCCAGCAGCATACAGGGTAACCCCACAGATACGCAGTATTTT
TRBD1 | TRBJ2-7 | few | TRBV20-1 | CSASSGQGKSYEQYF | TGCAGTGCTAGTAGTGGACAGGGAAAATCCTACGAGCAGTACTTC
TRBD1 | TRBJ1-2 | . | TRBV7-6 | CASSLDTGDYGYTF | TGTGCCAGCAGCTTAGATACAGGGGACTATGGCTACACCTTC
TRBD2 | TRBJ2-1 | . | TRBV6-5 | CASSFTSGSLTTAKNEQFF | TGTGCCAGCAGTTTTACTAGCGGGAGCCTAACTACCGCCAAAAATGAGCAGTTCTTC
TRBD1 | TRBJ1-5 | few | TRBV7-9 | CASRDTGARNQPQHF | TGTGCCAGCAGAGATACAGGGGCCCGCAATCAGCCCCAGCATTTT
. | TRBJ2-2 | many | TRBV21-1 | CASSKDRGCGTGELFF | TGTGCCAGCAGCAAAGACAGGGGTTGCGGCACCGGGGAGCTGTTTTTT
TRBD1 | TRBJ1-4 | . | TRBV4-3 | CASSQEGTGNEKLFF | TGCGCCAGCAGCCAAGAAGGGACAGGCAATGAAAAACTGTTTTTT
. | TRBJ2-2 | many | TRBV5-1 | CASSSMNSGELFF | TGCGCCAGCAGCTCCATGAATTCCGGGGAGCTGTTTTTT
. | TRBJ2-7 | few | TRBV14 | CASSQKISTYEQYF | TGTGCCAGCAGCCAAAAAATATCTACCTACGAGCAGTACTTC
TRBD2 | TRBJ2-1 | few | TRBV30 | CAWSRGLADNEQFF | TGTGCCTGGAGCCGGGGACTAGCGGACAATGAGCAGTTCTTC
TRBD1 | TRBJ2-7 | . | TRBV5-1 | CASNRQGEQYF | TGCGCCAGCAATAGACAGGGAGAGCAGTACTTC
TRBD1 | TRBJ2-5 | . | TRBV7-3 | CASSQQGGEETQYF | TGTGCCAGCAGCCAACAGGGGGGAGAAGAGACCCAGTACTTC
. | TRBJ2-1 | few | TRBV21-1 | CASSQEVSRNEQFF | TGTGCCAGCAGTCAGGAGGTCAGCCGCAATGAGCAGTTCTTC
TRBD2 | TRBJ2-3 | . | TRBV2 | CTSKATGLAGRSASDTQYF | TGTACCAGCAAGGCAACGGGACTAGCGGGACGGTCGGCCTCCGATACGCAGTATTTT
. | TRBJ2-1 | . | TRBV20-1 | CSARDPEGYITHEQFF | TGCAGTGCTAGAGATCCTGAGGGGTATATAACGCACGAGCAGTTCTTC
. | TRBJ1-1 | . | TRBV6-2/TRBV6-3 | CASSYRLRLVTEAFF | TGTGCCAGCAGTTACAGGCTTCGGTTGGTCACTGAAGCTTTCTTT
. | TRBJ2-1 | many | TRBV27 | CASSLRRAPPNEQFF | TGTGCCAGCAGTTTAAGGCGGGCCCCGCCCAATGAGCAGTTCTTC
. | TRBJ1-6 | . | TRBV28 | CASSLGTPYNSPLHF | TGTGCCAGCAGTTTAGGGACACCTTATAATTCACCCCTCCACTTT
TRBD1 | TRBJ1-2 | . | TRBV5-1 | CASREDRRPKDGYTF | TGCGCCAGCAGAGAGGACAGGCGACCGAAGGATGGCTACACCTTC
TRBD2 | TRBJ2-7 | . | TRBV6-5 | CASSYSSLAGQTYEQYF | TGTGCCAGCAGTTACTCTAGCCTAGCGGGGCAAACCTACGAGCAGTACTTC
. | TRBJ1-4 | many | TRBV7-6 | CASSLAGVGPPEKLFF | TGTGCCAGCAGCTTAGCTGGGGTGGGGCCTCCTGAAAAACTGTTTTTT
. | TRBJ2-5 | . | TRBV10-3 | CAISESGHLGETQYF | TGTGCCATCAGTGAGTCGGGACACCTCGGAGAGACCCAGTACTTC
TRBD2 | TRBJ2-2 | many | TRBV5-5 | CASSLQAGVTGELFF | TGTGCCAGCAGCTTACAAGCGGGAGTAACCGGGGAGCTGTTTTTT
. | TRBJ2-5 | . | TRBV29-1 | CSVVGGYKETQYF | TGCAGCGTTGTAGGGGGTTACAAAGAGACCCAGTACTTC
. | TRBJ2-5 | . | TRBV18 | CASSPELGETQYF | TGTGCCAGCTCACCGGAGCTTGGGGAGACCCAGTACTTC
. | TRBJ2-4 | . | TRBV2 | CASSDNRALAKNIQYF | TGTGCCAGCAGTGATAATCGAGCGCTAGCCAAAAACATTCAGTACTTC
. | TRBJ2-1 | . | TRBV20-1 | CSAWVRYNEQFF | TGCAGTGCCTGGGTCAGGTACAATGAGCAGTTCTTC
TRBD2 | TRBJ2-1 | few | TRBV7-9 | CASSLLLAQYNEQFF | TGTGCCAGCAGCTTACTACTAGCGCAATACAATGAGCAGTTCTTC
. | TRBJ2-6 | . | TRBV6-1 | CASSAPAVTSGANVLTF | TGTGCCAGCAGTGCCCCAGCAGTTACCTCTGGGGCCAACGTCCTGACTTTC
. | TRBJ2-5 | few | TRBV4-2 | CASSQVNLQETQYF | TGTGCCAGCAGCCAAGTAAACCTACAAGAGACCCAGTACTTC
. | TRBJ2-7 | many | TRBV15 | CATSRDLAGSYEQYF | TGTGCCACCAGCAGAGATCTGGCAGGGAGCTACGAGCAGTACTTC